These T cell receptor beta chains were read from a single sample in a study of OX40 agonist ivuxolimab in advanced cancers. The data were produced by immunoSEQ multiplex PCR, yet TCRdb's version contains in-frame clones alone and is incomplete. The sample consists of about 25,000 clones, about 80% of them appearing once. The sequenced sample was CD4+ or CD8+ T cells sorted from blood, obtained in a trial of the OX40 agonist ivuxolimab. These TCRs come from an adult with an advanced solid tumor such as melanoma, head and neck, liver or kidney cancer. Each CDR3 is given with its conserved first and last residue. Each record gives: D gene, clone size, J gene, V gene, CDR3 protein, CDR3 DNA. A D gene is named only where the DNA matches it firmly. The size field is filled for only some rows; it gives once, few, many or a size class.

d_gene: TRBD1; abundance: -; j_gene: TRBJ1-2; v_gene: TRBV4-3; CDR3aa: CASSQVIGTGDNYGYTF; CDR3nt: TGCGCCAGCAGCCAAGTCATCGGGACAGGAGATAACTATGGCTACACCTTC
d_gene: -; abundance: once; j_gene: TRBJ1-5; v_gene: TRBV9; CDR3aa: CASSVAENQPQHF; CDR3nt: TGTGCCAGCAGCGTAGCTGAGAATCAGCCCCAGCATTTT
d_gene: -; abundance: -; j_gene: TRBJ1-3; v_gene: TRBV15; CDR3aa: CATSRGGEGNTIYF; CDR3nt: TGTGCCACCAGCAGAGGGGGGGAAGGAAACACCATATATTTT
d_gene: TRBD1; abundance: -; j_gene: TRBJ2-7; v_gene: TRBV7-2; CDR3aa: CASSQTGHHEQYF; CDR3nt: TGTGCCAGCAGCCAGACAGGGCACCACGAGCAGTACTTC
d_gene: TRBD2; abundance: -; j_gene: TRBJ2-1; v_gene: TRBV6-5; CDR3aa: CASKLGSGRANEQFF; CDR3nt: TGTGCCAGCAAATTGGGTAGCGGGAGGGCCAATGAGCAGTTCTTC
d_gene: TRBD1; abundance: -; j_gene: TRBJ2-7; v_gene: TRBV7-2; CDR3aa: CASSLGGPRQGAKEQYF; CDR3nt: TGTGCCAGCAGCTTAGGTGGCCCGAGACAGGGGGCGAAGGAGCAGTACTTC
d_gene: -; abundance: -; j_gene: TRBJ1-2; v_gene: TRBV28; CDR3aa: CASSPGDYGYTF; CDR3nt: TGTGCCAGCAGTCCAGGGGACTATGGCTACACCTTC
d_gene: -; abundance: -; j_gene: TRBJ2-3; v_gene: TRBV6-1; CDR3aa: CASSAWGVTDTQYF; CDR3nt: TGTGCCAGCAGTGCCTGGGGGGTGACAGATACGCAGTATTTT
d_gene: -; abundance: -; j_gene: TRBJ2-2; v_gene: TRBV5-5; CDR3aa: CASSLVLGSTGELFF; CDR3nt: TGTGCCAGCAGCTTGGTCCTGGGGAGCACCGGGGAGCTGTTTTTT
d_gene: TRBD1; abundance: once; j_gene: TRBJ1-3; v_gene: TRBV5-1; CDR3aa: CASSWTRQGAGNTIYF; CDR3nt: TGCGCCAGCAGCTGGACCAGACAGGGCGCGGGAAACACCATATATTTT
d_gene: TRBD1; abundance: -; j_gene: TRBJ1-2; v_gene: TRBV4-1; CDR3aa: CASSQPRFDRENTF; CDR3nt: TGCGCCAGCAGCCAACCAAGATTTGACAGGGAGAACACCTTC
d_gene: TRBD1; abundance: -; j_gene: TRBJ2-2; v_gene: TRBV9; CDR3aa: CASSARGQGTGELFF; CDR3nt: TGTGCCAGCAGCGCCAGGGGGCAGGGCACCGGGGAGCTGTTTTTT
d_gene: -; abundance: medium-sized; j_gene: TRBJ1-5; v_gene: TRBV19; CDR3aa: CASSPPVVMQPQHF; CDR3nt: TGTGCCAGTAGTCCACCCGTAGTGATGCAGCCCCAGCATTTT
d_gene: TRBD2; abundance: -; j_gene: TRBJ2-1; v_gene: TRBV7-2; CDR3aa: CASSRLAGLNEQFF; CDR3nt: TGTGCCAGCAGCCGACTAGCGGGATTGAATGAGCAGTTCTTC
d_gene: -; abundance: -; j_gene: TRBJ1-3; v_gene: TRBV10-2; CDR3aa: CASSDKTAGASGNTIYF; CDR3nt: TGCGCCAGCAGTGATAAAACAGCAGGGGCCAGCGGAAACACCATATATTTT
d_gene: -; abundance: -; j_gene: TRBJ1-5; v_gene: TRBV18; CDR3aa: CASSPTSNQPQHF; CDR3nt: TGTGCCAGCTCCCCAACGAGCAATCAGCCCCAGCATTTT
d_gene: TRBD1; abundance: -; j_gene: TRBJ2-3; v_gene: TRBV28; CDR3aa: CASSLGGQYTDTQYF; CDR3nt: TGTGCCAGCAGTTTAGGGGGACAGTACACAGATACGCAGTATTTT
d_gene: -; abundance: -; j_gene: TRBJ1-4; v_gene: TRBV5-5; CDR3aa: CASSLLPGEKLFF; CDR3nt: TGTGCCAGCAGCTTGCTGCCGGGGGAAAAACTGTTTTTT
d_gene: TRBD1; abundance: -; j_gene: TRBJ2-4; v_gene: TRBV18; CDR3aa: CASSPPGQGVKNIQYF; CDR3nt: TGTGCCAGCTCACCACCGGGACAGGGTGTCAAAAACATTCAGTACTTC
d_gene: TRBD1; abundance: -; j_gene: TRBJ1-5; v_gene: TRBV28; CDR3aa: CASSSGQGGNQPQHF; CDR3nt: TGTGCCAGCAGCTCGGGACAGGGCGGCAATCAGCCCCAGCATTTT
d_gene: TRBD1; abundance: -; j_gene: TRBJ1-1; v_gene: TRBV27; CDR3aa: CASSSPTGGRMNTEAFF; CDR3nt: TGTGCCAGCAGTTCCCCGACAGGGGGCCGTATGAACACTGAAGCTTTCTTT
d_gene: TRBD2; abundance: -; j_gene: TRBJ2-7; v_gene: TRBV5-1; CDR3aa: CASAWRRGGVNPYEQYF; CDR3nt: TGCGCCAGCGCTTGGAGACGGGGAGGGGTCAATCCCTACGAGCAGTACTTC
d_gene: -; abundance: few; j_gene: TRBJ2-7; v_gene: TRBV5-6; CDR3aa: CASTPSGTRGTYEQYF; CDR3nt: TGTGCCAGCACCCCTTCCGGGACCCGAGGGACCTACGAGCAGTACTTC
d_gene: -; abundance: few; j_gene: TRBJ1-1; v_gene: TRBV19; CDR3aa: CASSPWFLNTEAFF; CDR3nt: TGTGCCAGTAGCCCCTGGTTCCTGAACACTGAAGCTTTCTTT
d_gene: TRBD2; abundance: few; j_gene: TRBJ2-5; v_gene: TRBV2; CDR3aa: CASLSGRWRETQYF; CDR3nt: TGTGCCAGCCTTAGCGGGAGATGGCGAGAGACCCAGTACTTC
d_gene: -; abundance: -; j_gene: TRBJ1-1; v_gene: TRBV18; CDR3aa: CASSPGANTEAFF; CDR3nt: TGTGCCAGCTCACCAGGGGCGAACACTGAAGCTTTCTTT
d_gene: TRBD1; abundance: -; j_gene: TRBJ1-6; v_gene: TRBV19; CDR3aa: CASSGTGNSPLHF; CDR3nt: TGTGCCAGTAGCGGGACAGGGAATTCACCCCTCCACTTT
d_gene: -; abundance: -; j_gene: TRBJ1-2; v_gene: TRBV28; CDR3aa: CASSLFAFGYTF; CDR3nt: TGTGCCAGCAGTTTATTCGCCTTTGGCTACACCTTC
d_gene: -; abundance: -; j_gene: TRBJ2-5; v_gene: TRBV14; CDR3aa: CASSQGRWRETQYF; CDR3nt: TGTGCCAGCAGCCAGGGGCGGTGGAGAGAGACCCAGTACTTC
d_gene: TRBD2; abundance: -; j_gene: TRBJ2-7; v_gene: TRBV7-2; CDR3aa: CASSRPTSGTYEQYF; CDR3nt: TGTGCCAGCAGCAGACCTACTAGCGGGACCTACGAGCAGTACTTC
d_gene: TRBD2; abundance: -; j_gene: TRBJ2-1; v_gene: TRBV19; CDR3aa: CASSTLAGGMSYNEQFF; CDR3nt: TGTGCCAGTAGCACACTAGCGGGAGGAATGTCCTACAATGAGCAGTTCTTC
d_gene: -; abundance: -; j_gene: TRBJ1-4; v_gene: TRBV29-1; CDR3aa: CSAATNEKLFF; CDR3nt: TGCAGCGCAGCAACTAATGAAAAACTGTTTTTT
d_gene: -; abundance: few; j_gene: TRBJ1-3; v_gene: TRBV7-9; CDR3aa: CASSLALGNTIYF; CDR3nt: TGTGCCAGCAGCTTAGCGCTAGGAAACACCATATATTTT
d_gene: -; abundance: few; j_gene: TRBJ2-7; v_gene: TRBV7-7; CDR3aa: CASSLGVGGAYEQYF; CDR3nt: TGTGCTAGCAGCTTAGGAGTCGGCGGGGCCTACGAGCAGTACTTC
d_gene: -; abundance: -; j_gene: TRBJ2-3; v_gene: TRBV27; CDR3aa: CASSLKSWRGPTDTQYF; CDR3nt: TGTGCCAGCAGTTTAAAGAGTTGGCGGGGCCCCACAGATACGCAGTATTTT
d_gene: -; abundance: -; j_gene: TRBJ1-2; v_gene: TRBV19; CDR3aa: CASRRDALAPYGYTF; CDR3nt: TGTGCCAGTAGAAGGGACGCCCTGGCCCCTTATGGCTACACCTTC
d_gene: -; abundance: -; j_gene: TRBJ1-2; v_gene: TRBV6-5; CDR3aa: CASESYGYTF; CDR3nt: TGTGCCAGCGAAAGCTATGGCTACACCTTC
d_gene: -; abundance: -; j_gene: TRBJ2-2; v_gene: TRBV27; CDR3aa: CASSLLGPRNTGELFF; CDR3nt: TGTGCCAGCAGTTTATTGGGACCCAGGAACACCGGGGAGCTGTTTTTT
d_gene: TRBD2; abundance: -; j_gene: TRBJ2-1; v_gene: TRBV4-3; CDR3aa: CASSQGTPSGRVYNEQFF; CDR3nt: TGCGCCAGCAGCCAAGGAACCCCTAGCGGGAGAGTCTACAATGAGCAGTTCTTC
d_gene: -; abundance: -; j_gene: TRBJ2-4; v_gene: TRBV20-1; CDR3aa: CSARIREFMYF; CDR3nt: TGCAGTGCTAGAATCCGGGAATTCATGTACTTC
d_gene: -; abundance: few; j_gene: TRBJ2-7; v_gene: TRBV5-1; CDR3aa: CASSLPNRGGEQYF; CDR3nt: TGCGCCAGCAGCTTGCCCAACAGGGGAGGCGAGCAGTACTTC
d_gene: -; abundance: -; j_gene: TRBJ1-2; v_gene: TRBV10-3; CDR3aa: CAISESTPNYGYTF; CDR3nt: TGTGCCATCAGTGAGTCGACTCCTAACTATGGCTACACCTTC
d_gene: TRBD1; abundance: -; j_gene: TRBJ2-6; v_gene: TRBV27; CDR3aa: CASSRTQQGTGANVLTF; CDR3nt: TGTGCCAGCAGCCGAACCCAACAGGGGACTGGGGCCAACGTCCTGACTTTC
d_gene: -; abundance: -; j_gene: TRBJ1-4; v_gene: TRBV28; CDR3aa: CASSSQGRREKLFF; CDR3nt: TGTGCCAGCAGTTCGCAGGGGAGGAGGGAAAAACTGTTTTTT
d_gene: -; abundance: -; j_gene: TRBJ2-7; v_gene: TRBV11-2; CDR3aa: CASSLGSRAYEQYF; CDR3nt: TGTGCCAGCAGCTTAGGGAGCAGGGCCTACGAGCAGTACTTC
d_gene: -; abundance: -; j_gene: TRBJ1-1; v_gene: TRBV7-8; CDR3aa: CASSWGGGVTEAFF; CDR3nt: TGTGCCAGCAGCTGGGGTGGGGGGGTCACTGAAGCTTTCTTT
d_gene: -; abundance: -; j_gene: TRBJ1-5; v_gene: TRBV5-5; CDR3aa: CASSLTYLGQPQHF; CDR3nt: TGTGCCAGCAGCTTGACTTACCTAGGTCAGCCCCAGCATTTT
d_gene: -; abundance: -; j_gene: TRBJ2-3; v_gene: TRBV5-1; CDR3aa: CASRRFLGLKTDTQYF; CDR3nt: TGCGCCAGCAGGCGGTTTCTAGGGTTGAAGACAGATACGCAGTATTTT
d_gene: TRBD2; abundance: -; j_gene: TRBJ2-2; v_gene: TRBV29-1; CDR3aa: CSAFLLAGPGELFF; CDR3nt: TGCAGCGCCTTCCTCCTAGCGGGACCCGGGGAGCTGTTTTTT
d_gene: TRBD1; abundance: -; j_gene: TRBJ2-1; v_gene: TRBV28; CDR3aa: CASSPGGWDEQFF; CDR3nt: TGTGCCAGCAGCCCAGGGGGCTGGGATGAGCAGTTCTTC
d_gene: TRBD1; abundance: -; j_gene: TRBJ1-4; v_gene: TRBV9; CDR3aa: CASSARTGITNEKLFF; CDR3nt: TGTGCCAGCAGCGCCCGGACAGGCATTACTAATGAAAAACTGTTTTTT
d_gene: -; abundance: -; j_gene: TRBJ1-1; v_gene: TRBV6-8; CDR3aa: CASSHQGWGTEAFF; CDR3nt: TGTGCCAGCAGTCATCAGGGTTGGGGTACTGAAGCTTTCTTT
d_gene: -; abundance: once; j_gene: TRBJ2-1; v_gene: TRBV11-3; CDR3aa: CASSSISGAMGGEQFF; CDR3nt: TGTGCCAGCAGCTCGATTTCCGGGGCTATGGGCGGTGAGCAGTTCTTC
d_gene: -; abundance: -; j_gene: TRBJ2-3; v_gene: TRBV7-9; CDR3aa: CASSLGTPQDTQYF; CDR3nt: TGTGCCAGCAGCTTAGGGACTCCTCAAGATACGCAGTATTTT